This TCR beta chain was recovered during a study of shared clonotypes between healthy human individuals. With 3 bases clipped from V and 4 bases from J, the junction kept 9 bases outside the gene matches. The germline V gene has CDR1 SGHTA and CDR2 FQGTGA. The CDR3 loop spans 18 amino acids. It was across several immunoSEQ plates that each subset's genomic DNA was evenly split. Produced via immunoSEQ multiplex PCR; TCRdb's table is partial and in-frame only. The table has roughly 650,000 clones, about 95% seen once. A note on this clone: As yet, its antigen is unknown.

Naive CD8 cells lacked CD45RO, underwent positive selection for CCR7 and left out terminally differentiated effector memory CD45RA+ cells. Study-wide points: A reduction in generation probabilities was seen for non-shared clonotypes relative to those shared by all four donors. There were few donors, and this limited the genetic and exposure-history diversity represented. Larger estimated richness was generally seen in naive subsets than in memory subsets.

The sample comprised naive CD8+ T cells sorted from blood. The chain couples TRBV7-3 to TRBJ2-2, with 12 bases fitting TRBD2. The clonotype comes from a woman in her twenties or thirties in good health. The CDR3 DNA is TGTGCCAGCAGCTTTAGTTCTAGCGGGAGGGCCGGCACCGGGGAGCTGTTTTTT. This encodes CASSFSSSGRAGTGELFF.